Listed below are T cell receptor beta chains from one sample, sequenced in a study of T cell responses to AZD1222 COVID-19 vaccine. Sequenced by immunoSEQ multiplex PCR; TCRdb stores in-frame clones only, minus some. The sample includes fewer than 120,000 clones, about four fifths of them seen just once. The sample was peripheral blood, taken on day 0 of AZD1222 vaccination. The receptors shown here come from an adult in good health. CDR3s include the opening cysteine and the closing phenylalanine or tryptophan. Fields, in order: J gene, V gene, clone size, D gene, CDR3 DNA, CDR3 protein. D genes are given only for firm matches. Not every row has a clone size; where given, it reads once, few, many or a size class.

J gene: TRBJ1-2; V gene: TRBV6-5; clone size: -; D gene: -; CDR3 DNA: TGTGCCAGCAGTTCCACGGCTGGCTACACCTTC; CDR3 protein: CASSSTAGYTF
J gene: TRBJ2-1; V gene: TRBV5-6; clone size: few; D gene: -; CDR3 DNA: TGTGCCAGCAGCTCGACAGGTAAAAATGAGCAGTTCTTC; CDR3 protein: CASSSTGKNEQFF
J gene: TRBJ1-4; V gene: TRBV6-5; clone size: -; D gene: -; CDR3 DNA: TGTGCCAGCATCACGGGGGAAAAACTGTTTTTT; CDR3 protein: CASITGEKLFF
J gene: TRBJ2-5; V gene: TRBV18; clone size: once; D gene: -; CDR3 DNA: TGTGCCAGCTCATCTAACAGACAGGTCCAAGAGACCCAGTACTTC; CDR3 protein: CASSSNRQVQETQYF
J gene: TRBJ2-3; V gene: TRBV6-2/TRBV6-3; clone size: -; D gene: TRBD1; CDR3 DNA: TGTGCCAGCAGTGGCAAGAGGGACAGGAGCCTCACAGATACGCAGTATTTT; CDR3 protein: CASSGKRDRSLTDTQYF
J gene: TRBJ2-3; V gene: TRBV2; clone size: -; D gene: -; CDR3 DNA: TGTGCCAGCAGGGCTGGGGGGGGCCCGCGCACAGATACGCAGTATTTT; CDR3 protein: CASRAGGGPRTDTQYF
J gene: TRBJ2-7; V gene: TRBV6-2/TRBV6-3; clone size: few; D gene: -; CDR3 DNA: TGTGCCAGCAGTTTTCGGCCCCACTACGAGCAGTACTTC; CDR3 protein: CASSFRPHYEQYF
J gene: TRBJ2-1; V gene: TRBV28; clone size: -; D gene: -; CDR3 DNA: TGTGCCAGCAGTCCTCAACTAGCCAATGAGCAGTTCTTC; CDR3 protein: CASSPQLANEQFF
J gene: TRBJ1-2; V gene: TRBV18; clone size: -; D gene: -; CDR3 DNA: TGTGCCAGCTCACCACCGAAGGGAGGTGGGGTCTATGGCTACACCTTC; CDR3 protein: CASSPPKGGGVYGYTF
J gene: TRBJ2-7; V gene: TRBV28; clone size: few; D gene: -; CDR3 DNA: TGTGCCAGCATGGGGTGGGACGAGCAGTACTTC; CDR3 protein: CASMGWDEQYF
J gene: TRBJ1-1; V gene: TRBV11-2; clone size: -; D gene: -; CDR3 DNA: TGTGCCAGCAGCCTGGGGTCGGGAAACACTGAAGCTTTCTTT; CDR3 protein: CASSLGSGNTEAFF
J gene: TRBJ2-3; V gene: TRBV13; clone size: -; D gene: -; CDR3 DNA: TGTGCCAGCAGCTTAGGGGCCTCTAGCACAGATACGCAGTATTTT; CDR3 protein: CASSLGASSTDTQYF
J gene: TRBJ1-2; V gene: TRBV5-1; clone size: -; D gene: -; CDR3 DNA: TGCGCCAGCAGCTTGGAAAGACAGGAGTTTGGCTACACCTTC; CDR3 protein: CASSLERQEFGYTF
J gene: TRBJ1-4; V gene: TRBV18; clone size: -; D gene: TRBD1; CDR3 DNA: TGTGCCAGCTCACCATTAGCACAGGGGGCTGAAAAACTGTTTTTT; CDR3 protein: CASSPLAQGAEKLFF
J gene: TRBJ1-1; V gene: TRBV7-9; clone size: -; D gene: -; CDR3 DNA: TGTGCCAGCACCCCACGCTGGCAGCTGAACACTGAAGCTTTCTTT; CDR3 protein: CASTPRWQLNTEAFF
J gene: TRBJ2-3; V gene: TRBV28; clone size: -; D gene: TRBD2; CDR3 DNA: TGTGCCAGCGACCGAGGCCTAGCGGGAGTCTCCGCAGATACGCAGTATTTT; CDR3 protein: CASDRGLAGVSADTQYF
J gene: TRBJ2-7; V gene: TRBV5-1; clone size: -; D gene: -; CDR3 DNA: TGCGCCAGCAGCGAGACAGTCTCCTACGAGCAGTACTTC; CDR3 protein: CASSETVSYEQYF
J gene: TRBJ2-7; V gene: TRBV14; clone size: -; D gene: TRBD2; CDR3 DNA: TGTGCCAGCAGCCAAGTAGCTAGCGGGAGATCGCCCCACGAGCAGTACTTC; CDR3 protein: CASSQVASGRSPHEQYF
J gene: TRBJ2-2; V gene: TRBV5-1; clone size: -; D gene: -; CDR3 DNA: TGCGCCAGCAGCTTGACAGCGGGCACCGGGGAGCTGTTTTTT; CDR3 protein: CASSLTAGTGELFF
J gene: TRBJ2-1; V gene: TRBV19; clone size: -; D gene: TRBD1; CDR3 DNA: TGTGCCAGTAGTAGGGGACAGGGGATCGATGAGCAGTTCTTC; CDR3 protein: CASSRGQGIDEQFF
J gene: TRBJ2-1; V gene: TRBV27; clone size: -; D gene: TRBD2; CDR3 DNA: TGTGCCAGCAGACTAGCGGCGGCCTACAATGAGCAGTTCTTC; CDR3 protein: CASRLAAAYNEQFF
J gene: TRBJ1-6; V gene: TRBV28; clone size: -; D gene: -; CDR3 DNA: TGTGCCAGCAGTCTCACTACAGGAGAGAGACCCCTCCACTTT; CDR3 protein: CASSLTTGERPLHF
J gene: TRBJ1-2; V gene: TRBV19; clone size: -; D gene: TRBD1; CDR3 DNA: TGTGCCAGTTCCACAGGGGTAGTAGGGTATGGCTACACCTTC; CDR3 protein: CASSTGVVGYGYTF
J gene: TRBJ1-5; V gene: TRBV19; clone size: once; D gene: -; CDR3 DNA: TGTGCCAGTAGTATAGCAGTCAATCAGCCCCAGCATTTT; CDR3 protein: CASSIAVNQPQHF
J gene: TRBJ1-2; V gene: TRBV5-4; clone size: -; D gene: TRBD1; CDR3 DNA: TGTGCCAGCAGCTTCGACAGGGCAACGGATGGCTACACCTTC; CDR3 protein: CASSFDRATDGYTF
J gene: TRBJ2-1; V gene: TRBV12-5; clone size: -; D gene: TRBD2; CDR3 DNA: TGTGCTAGTGGCCGGGGTAGCGGGAGTAAGACCTACAATGAGCAGTTCTTC; CDR3 protein: CASGRGSGSKTYNEQFF
J gene: TRBJ1-2; V gene: TRBV6-5; clone size: -; D gene: TRBD1; CDR3 DNA: TGTGCCAGCACGGACAGGACGAGGGGAGTATATGGCTACACCTTC; CDR3 protein: CASTDRTRGVYGYTF
J gene: TRBJ1-4; V gene: TRBV27; clone size: -; D gene: TRBD1; CDR3 DNA: TGTGCCAGCAGTCGGGACAGGGTGGATAATGAAAAACTGTTTTTT; CDR3 protein: CASSRDRVDNEKLFF
J gene: TRBJ1-4; V gene: TRBV9; clone size: -; D gene: -; CDR3 DNA: TGTGCCAGCAGCGTAGCTTCAGTAACTAATGAAAAACTGTTTTTT; CDR3 protein: CASSVASVTNEKLFF
J gene: TRBJ1-2; V gene: TRBV4-3; clone size: -; D gene: -; CDR3 DNA: TGCGCCAGCAGCCAAGGCTGGGGTACGAATGGCTACACCTTC; CDR3 protein: CASSQGWGTNGYTF
J gene: TRBJ1-5; V gene: TRBV2; clone size: -; D gene: -; CDR3 DNA: TGTGCCAGCAGGGGGGGGACGGTTCTCAATCAGCCCCAGCATTTT; CDR3 protein: CASRGGTVLNQPQHF
J gene: TRBJ1-6; V gene: TRBV6-4; clone size: -; D gene: -; CDR3 DNA: TGTGCCAGCGGCGACAAGAGAAATTCACCCCTCCACTTT; CDR3 protein: CASGDKRNSPLHF
J gene: TRBJ2-2; V gene: TRBV7-8; clone size: -; D gene: TRBD1; CDR3 DNA: TGTGCCAGCCTCTATTCGACAGGGGGCTTGACCGGGGAGCTGTTTTTT; CDR3 protein: CASLYSTGGLTGELFF
J gene: TRBJ2-7; V gene: TRBV28; clone size: -; D gene: -; CDR3 DNA: TGTGCCAGCAGTGTCGGCTTCCCCGCGTCCCCGTACTTC; CDR3 protein: CASSVGFPASPYF
J gene: TRBJ1-5; V gene: TRBV19; clone size: -; D gene: -; CDR3 DNA: TGTGCCAGTAGTATAGAAGTTTCCGGAATTCAGCCCCAGCATTTT; CDR3 protein: CASSIEVSGIQPQHF
J gene: TRBJ1-6; V gene: TRBV5-5; clone size: once; D gene: -; CDR3 DNA: TGTGCCAGCAGCTTGGACGGGGGTAACTCACCCCTCCACTTT; CDR3 protein: CASSLDGGNSPLHF
J gene: TRBJ1-1; V gene: TRBV5-8; clone size: -; D gene: -; CDR3 DNA: TGTGCCAGCAGCTCCTTCGGACAGTTCACTGAAGCTTTCTTT; CDR3 protein: CASSSFGQFTEAFF
J gene: TRBJ2-5; V gene: TRBV28; clone size: -; D gene: TRBD2; CDR3 DNA: TGTGCCAGCAGTTTAGGGACTAGCGGGAGTTTAGGGACCCAGTACTTC; CDR3 protein: CASSLGTSGSLGTQYF
J gene: TRBJ2-7; V gene: TRBV14; clone size: once; D gene: -; CDR3 DNA: TGTGCCAGCAGCCGCCTGGGGCAGGGGGGGTACGAGCAGTACTTC; CDR3 protein: CASSRLGQGGYEQYF
J gene: TRBJ1-4; V gene: TRBV30; clone size: -; D gene: -; CDR3 DNA: TGTGCCTGGAGTGGCGGGACAACAGAAAAACTGTTTTTT; CDR3 protein: CAWSGGTTEKLFF
J gene: TRBJ2-3; V gene: TRBV30; clone size: -; D gene: -; CDR3 DNA: TGTGCCTGGAGTGTACGGGGCAGGGATACGCAGTATTTT; CDR3 protein: CAWSVRGRDTQYF
J gene: TRBJ1-4; V gene: TRBV6-4; clone size: -; D gene: -; CDR3 DNA: TGTGCCAGCAGTACTAGAGAAGGTGAAAAACTGTTTTTT; CDR3 protein: CASSTREGEKLFF
J gene: TRBJ1-2; V gene: TRBV18; clone size: -; D gene: -; CDR3 DNA: TGTGCCAGCTCACCACAAGGGGACTATGGCTACACCTTC; CDR3 protein: CASSPQGDYGYTF
J gene: TRBJ1-4; V gene: TRBV10-3; clone size: -; D gene: TRBD1; CDR3 DNA: TGTGCCATCAGTGACCTACAGGGGTCTAATGAAAAACTGTTTTTT; CDR3 protein: CAISDLQGSNEKLFF
J gene: TRBJ2-5; V gene: TRBV7-3; clone size: -; D gene: -; CDR3 DNA: TGTGCCAGCAGCTTATTTTCTCGCGGGGGCGGTCAAGAGACCCAGTACTTC; CDR3 protein: CASSLFSRGGGQETQYF
J gene: TRBJ1-6; V gene: TRBV2; clone size: -; D gene: -; CDR3 DNA: TGTGCCAGCACCCAAGGGGCAGGGCGTTCACCCCTCCACTTT; CDR3 protein: CASTQGAGRSPLHF
J gene: TRBJ2-2; V gene: TRBV15; clone size: once; D gene: -; CDR3 DNA: TGTGCCACCAGCAGAGATGAGGCGGGCCTGGGCACCGGGGAGCTGTTTTTT; CDR3 protein: CATSRDEAGLGTGELFF
J gene: TRBJ1-3; V gene: TRBV28; clone size: -; D gene: TRBD1; CDR3 DNA: TGTGCCAGCAGGTCACAGGGGGCGCAGGGAAACACCATATATTTT; CDR3 protein: CASRSQGAQGNTIYF
J gene: TRBJ2-7; V gene: TRBV5-6; clone size: -; D gene: TRBD1; CDR3 DNA: TGTGCCAGCAGCTTGAGGACCAGGACAGGGTCCCACGAGCAGTACTTC; CDR3 protein: CASSLRTRTGSHEQYF
J gene: TRBJ1-6; V gene: TRBV28; clone size: -; D gene: -; CDR3 DNA: TGTGCCAGCGGGGCAGGGTTGGATAATTCACCCCTCCACTTT; CDR3 protein: CASGAGLDNSPLHF